This TCR beta chain was found in a study of cytomegalovirus exposure and HLA in healthy donors (dated by TCRdb to the late 2010s). About the study as a whole: In an earlier analysis of roughly 590 of the donors, under 300 Gb of sequence data and 90 million to 120 million unique TCR beta sequences from 150 million to 200 million T cells were reported. Rather than drawing on any new phenotypic data, the later analysis identified candidate immune exposures from TCR beta sequences and the way those sequences occurred across donors. The aim of the study was to test whether cataloging public T cell receptors could identify signatures of past pathogen exposure. In a later genetic analysis, genome-wide SNP genotypes for about three fifths of the roughly 670 donors were used, and that subset was treated as a discovery cohort. The study combined high-throughput TCR immunosequencing, statistical association of individual TCRs with disease status, and machine learning to predict cytomegalovirus infection status. Both class I and class II loci were covered by HLA typing, at four-digit resolution. An early release covering some 640 HLA-typed donors comprised about 300 gigabases of sequencing data and tens of millions of unique TCR sequences. Donor age, sex, ethnicity and CMV serostatus were compiled alongside the repertoire data. Every discovery cohort repertoire had been produced on one sequencing platform. In a later analysis, previously published TCR beta repertoires from 550 to 700 donors were re-analyzed and high-resolution HLA genotyping was added so that TCR occurrence patterns could be studied. Along with the approximately 620-subject first cohort, a separate validation cohort of more than 90 different subjects was used. The T cell repertoires of under 750 subjects were profiled by immunosequencing and related to cytomegalovirus serostatus. Among about 390 genotyped donors of the cohort, an average of roughly 240,000 unique TCR beta nucleotide sequences were sequenced per donor, 15% to 20% of them non-productive. The number of donors typed differed by locus, with about 629-630 for A, B, C, DRB1 and DQB1, roughly 520 for DQA1, 600 to 610 for DPA1, and around 460 for DPB1. Among the roughly 400 genotyped donors, roughly 80% belonged to the genetic ancestry cluster associated with self-reported Caucasian donors. A few DR-DQ haplotypes were handled as single units for association and clustering because linkage in the cohort was strong. To decide whether each TCR beta V gene segment behaved as functional or pseudogenic, an earlier analysis of 587 of the donors relied on high-throughput TCR beta sequencing. The research as a whole found: Most TCR sequences were observed very rarely across donors, whereas some public TCRs were present in many individuals. A cluster of highly shared sequence variants was judged likely to represent a technical artifact of the sequencing pipeline. Approximately 18 rarely observed V segments, including chromosome 9 orphons, were excluded from the earlier analysis of 550 to 700 of the donors because counts were too low. Most CMV-associated TCR beta chains appeared to be HLA-restricted in a later analysis, and the HLA associations seemed to be driven largely by CMV exposure. Because HLA typing was unavailable for some donors at each locus, only the typed subset was used in association tests. According to a later analysis, TCR association rates differed among HLA loci, with DRB1 alleles showing the most associated TCRs and HLA-C alleles showing the fewest. A later analysis associated about 16,000 TCR beta sequences with specific HLA alleles at a false discovery rate of 0.05. For the cohort, immune exposure information was limited to CMV serostatus. The authors suggested that the approach could potentially be extended to other disease states and immunological phenotypes. When HLA alleles, especially DR and DQ, strongly co-occurred, attributing TCR associations to individual alleles was difficult. In a later analysis, HLA-associated TCR beta chains were found to be more clonally expanded and to have lower generation probabilities than equally common non-associated chains. The classifier was reported to diagnose cytomegalovirus status with high specificity and sensitivity in both the original and validation cohorts. In a later genetic analysis, a missense DCLRE1C variant was associated with V-gene and J-gene trimming of TCR beta chains, and the association was replicated in an independent cohort. Correlated functional status among segregating V segments might reflect linkage disequilibrium, but an unknown experimental factor could not be ruled out. Sequencing depth was assumed to be roughly uniform across donors in the presence/absence analyses, though that assumption may not hold. In a later genetic analysis, fewer N-insertions in productive TCRs were reported among donors in an Asian-associated ancestry cluster than the approximately 670-donor mean. A further reported finding was that TCR beta sequences accurately predicted the HLA-A and HLA-B alleles for most subjects in the first cohort. In an earlier analysis of a few hundred of the donors, most TCR beta V segments were observed in productive rearrangements about 87% or about 30% of the time, broadly matching IMGT annotations. The study listed over 150 TCR beta chains as associated with cytomegalovirus. In this cohort, only TCR beta chains were sequenced, and detectable features were limited by the absence of alpha or paired-chain data. In vitro tests confirmed that a few of the cytomegalovirus-associated TCR beta chains recognize cytomegalovirus antigens. Because the 87-base-pair reads could not distinguish some IMGT-functional V segments, including TRBV6-2 and TRBV6-3, those segments were excluded. Several of the top co-occurrence clusters appeared to be linked to parvovirus B19, influenza, CMV and Epstein-Barr virus, according to a later analysis.

Receptor libraries were prepared by the immunoSEQ multiplex PCR assay. A mixture of 60 forward primers for TCR Vbeta segments and 13 reverse primers for TCR Jbeta segments was used in the multiplex PCR. A multiplex PCR assay on genomic DNA amplified the CDR3 region of rearranged TCR beta genes. The Illumina HiSeq System was used to sequence the amplified TCR beta libraries as 87-base-pair reads. Turning to the authors' computational methods: A later analysis tallied around 82 million unique TCR beta chains across the 666 repertoires, and about 12 million of those chains were shared by two or more donors. Raw reads were error-corrected and collapsed into unique sequences by a nearest-neighbor algorithm in which closely related sequences were merged to remove PCR and sequencing errors. To assign V, D and J gene segments, CDR3 sequences were aligned to IMGT reference sequences. For a sequence to be retained, a match of at least six nucleotides to both a V gene segment and a J gene segment was required. A rearrangement counted as productive if the CDR3 had no stop codons and remained in frame with V and J, and every other rearrangement counted as non-productive. CDR3 was defined according to IMGT convention as the region running from the second conserved V-encoded cysteine to the conserved J-encoded phenylalanine. In an earlier analysis of around 640 of the donors, sequences lacking an unambiguous match to a single V gene segment were excluded. An earlier analysis of 587 of the donors classified V segments as functional when productive rearrangements were above 56.7% and as segregating when the standard deviation between donors was above 5%. A statistical classification framework was built for diagnosing cytomegalovirus status from the catalog of TCR beta chain sequences. A later analysis assigned V and J genes by comparing TCR nucleotide sequences with IMGT/GENE-DB human TR gene sequences. A later analysis assigned CDR3 sequences and most-parsimonious VDJ recombination scenarios with the TCRdist pipeline. In a later analysis, every TCR beta chain was defined by the combination of its CDR3 amino acid sequence and its V-gene family, and reads without a unique V-gene family were dropped. In a later analysis, 450 to 600 highly shared, low-generation-probability nucleotide sequences were removed to address suspected cross-contamination and a sequencing artifact. For each public chain, a later analysis derived a clonal expansion index from normalized ranks of inferred template counts within each repertoire. A later analysis computed generation probabilities with a VDJ recombination model fitted to out-of-frame rearrangements, and checked the results against IGoR. In a later analysis, TCR-TCR, TCR-HLA and TCR-CMV co-occurrence was scored with hypergeometric tests, and a repertoire-size bias correction was applied to TCR pairs. A later analysis estimated false discovery rates by permuting HLA or CMV assignments 20 times. In a later analysis, co-occurring TCRs were grouped using DBSCAN, and TCRdist sequence similarity was added for clustering within HLA-allele-positive subsets. Co-occurrence clustering excluded repertoires with fewer than 30,000 or more than 120,000 public chains, plus five with anomalous nucleotide sharing. The immuneACCESS repertoire file appears here via TCRdb, limited to in-frame rearrangements. These files lack a portion of the clones; in checked studies, under half of the deficit traces to unresolved V genes, and the cause of the others is not known. V and J calls and clone size follow that table, whereas D and trimming were derived from the DNA. The sample table holds roughly 43,000 clones, of which roughly 80% were seen once. The top ten clones comprise roughly 1.5% of the sample.

CDR1 and CDR2 are drawn from the germline V gene (reference sequence): GTSNPN, SVGIG. The germline V end is reduced by 0 bases and the J end by 4 bases; junction bases left unmatched: 12. The CDR3 contains 17 residues, cysteine and phenylalanine counted. The read is trimmed to its CDR3 DNA, 51 bases read in frame from base 1. The cohort consisted of 600 to 700 healthy bone marrow donors. At the time of sampling, all cohort members were nominally healthy, though unrecorded immune exposures were likely present. The donor was CMV seronegative and was included in the group of about 400 seronegative cohort members. Each donor provided a peripheral blood sample, and peripheral blood mononuclear cells were used for TCR beta sequencing. Genomic DNA was extracted from the blood cell samples with the Qiagen DNeasy Blood Extraction Kit. Notes on this clone: Its antigen is not yet known. Within one base of it there is no much larger clone, and no base qualities were kept.

Here the chain combines TRBV30 and TRBJ1-5; TRBD1 fits 7 bases in the junction. The clonotype was recovered from a man aged 25 to 40 in good health and CMV-seronegative. Sequencing was carried out using PBMCs. The DNA reads as follows: TGTGCCTGGAGTGTCAGCAGGGGGTTCCTCACGAATCAGCCCCAGCATTTT. Translated, it gives CAWSVSRGFLTNQPQHF.